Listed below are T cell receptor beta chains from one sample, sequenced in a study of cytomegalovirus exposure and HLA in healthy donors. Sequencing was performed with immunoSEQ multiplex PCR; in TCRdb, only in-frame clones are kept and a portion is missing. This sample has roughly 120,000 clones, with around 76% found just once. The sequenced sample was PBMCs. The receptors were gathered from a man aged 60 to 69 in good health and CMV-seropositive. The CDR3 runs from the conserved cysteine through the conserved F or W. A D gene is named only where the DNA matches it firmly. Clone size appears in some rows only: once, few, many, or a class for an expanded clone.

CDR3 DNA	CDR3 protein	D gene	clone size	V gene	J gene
TGCGCCAGCAGCTCGTCAGGCAGGGGGCCAGAGACCCAGTACTTC	CASSSSGRGPETQYF	TRBD1	-	TRBV5-1	TRBJ2-5
TGTGCCAGCAGCTTGGATTACAGGGTGGACTACGAGCAGTACTTC	CASSLDYRVDYEQYF	-	-	TRBV5-5	TRBJ2-7
TGTGTCACCAGGGACAGGGGGCGCGGGTCACCCCTCCACTTT	CVTRDRGRGSPLHF	TRBD1	few	TRBV11-2	TRBJ1-6
TGTGCCAGCACCCAACAGGGGGCTGGGACTGAAGCTTTCTTT	CASTQQGAGTEAFF	TRBD1	-	TRBV28	TRBJ1-1
TGTGCCAGCAGCTGGGACATCGTCAACTATGGCTACACCTTC	CASSWDIVNYGYTF	-	-	TRBV7-9	TRBJ1-2
TGTGCCAGCAGTGAAGCAAGACCTACGGGGGGCTACACCTTC	CASSEARPTGGYTF	-	once	TRBV6-1	TRBJ1-2
TGTGCCAGCAGTGCGGGGGGGCCCCGGACTGAAGCTTTCTTT	CASSAGGPRTEAFF	-	-	TRBV6-1	TRBJ1-1
TGTGCCAGCAGCTCTACAGGGGGCGTCATCACCTTC	CASSSTGGVITF	TRBD1	-	TRBV5-5	TRBJ1-2
TGTGCCATCAGTGAGGGACTAGCGCGGGACCTCTACGAGCAGTACTTC	CAISEGLARDLYEQYF	TRBD2	-	TRBV10-3	TRBJ2-7
TGTGCCAGCTCACGAACAGGGGGGGGTCTCTTTGGGGCCAACGTCCTGACTTTC	CASSRTGGGLFGANVLTF	-	-	TRBV18	TRBJ2-6
TGTGCCAGCAGCTTGTTAGGGACAGGGAGCGAGCAGTACTTC	CASSLLGTGSEQYF	TRBD1	-	TRBV7-3	TRBJ2-7
TGCGCCAGCAGCTTCGGGTCGCCTTACAATGAGCAGTTCTTC	CASSFGSPYNEQFF	-	-	TRBV5-1	TRBJ2-1
TGTGCCTGGAGTGACGGGGTTAATGAAAAACTGTTTTTT	CAWSDGVNEKLFF	-	-	TRBV30	TRBJ1-4
TGTGCCAGCAGTCTACCTAGCGGGACCGAGCAGTACTTC	CASSLPSGTEQYF	TRBD2	-	TRBV28	TRBJ2-7
TGCGCCAGCAGCTTGACTCTTACCTACGAGCAGTACTTC	CASSLTLTYEQYF	-	once	TRBV5-1	TRBJ2-7
TGTGCCAGCCTGCTAGAATATGTAACGGGCACTGAAGCTTTCTTT	CASLLEYVTGTEAFF	-	-	TRBV2	TRBJ1-1
TGTGCCAGCAGTACAGGGGGGGGGTCACCCCTCCACTTT	CASSTGGGSPLHF	TRBD1	-	TRBV6-6	TRBJ1-6
TGCGCCAGCAGTCCCTCGGGAGCGTGGAAGTTCTTC	CASSPSGAWKFF	-	-	TRBV10-2	TRBJ2-1
TGTGCCAGCAGCCCAGGGGAAAAAAGAGGCTACAATGAGCAGTTCTTC	CASSPGEKRGYNEQFF	-	few	TRBV5-4	TRBJ2-1
TGTGCCAGCAGCTCCCTAGTCTTTGAGCAGTTCTTC	CASSSLVFEQFF	-	-	TRBV7-8	TRBJ2-1
TGCAGCGCTGGCCAAGGGGGCAATCAGCCCCAGCATTTT	CSAGQGGNQPQHF	-	-	TRBV29-1	TRBJ1-5
TGTGCCAGCAGTGAAAGATTACAGGGTGGGTGCCAGTACTTC	CASSERLQGGCQYF	-	-	TRBV25-1	TRBJ2-4
TGTGCCAGCAGCTCTCCGACAGCCGGTCTAGAAAAACTGTTTTTT	CASSSPTAGLEKLFF	-	-	TRBV5-6	TRBJ1-4
TGTGCCAGCAGTGAAGGAGACAGGGGGGAGACCCAGTACTTC	CASSEGDRGETQYF	TRBD1	-	TRBV2	TRBJ2-5
TGTGCCAGCAGCACCCCGGGACAGGGAAACTATGGCTACACCTTC	CASSTPGQGNYGYTF	TRBD1	-	TRBV7-8	TRBJ1-2
TGTGCCAGCAGCTTCACAACAGGGGGGGGGTATGGCTACACCTTC	CASSFTTGGGYGYTF	TRBD1	-	TRBV11-2	TRBJ1-2
TGTGCCAGCAGCCCACTAGCGGGGGGGCCCATCTCCTACAATGAGCAGTTCTTC	CASSPLAGGPISYNEQFF	TRBD2	-	TRBV13	TRBJ2-1
TGTGCCAGCCTGGGGCAGGGGGTGACCTACGAGCAGTACTTC	CASLGQGVTYEQYF	TRBD1	-	TRBV28	TRBJ2-7
TGTGCCAGCAGCCTCATCCGGACAGGGCTCTCCTACGAGCAGTACTTC	CASSLIRTGLSYEQYF	TRBD1	-	TRBV5-4	TRBJ2-7